This TCR beta chain was obtained from a study of blood T cell repertoires in COVID-19 (dated by TCRdb to the early 2020s). As for the study more broadly: Samples from collaborators originated in the United States, Italy and Spain and spanned both the acute and convalescent phases of COVID-19. Deeply sampled blood TCRbeta repertoires from subjects exposed to, actively infected with, or recovered from COVID-19 were included in the dataset. Where HLA class I and class II types were available, the types were taken from metadata supplied by the sample provider, not from assay-based typing. Sample metadata almost always included a de-identified subject ID, COVID-19 status, age in years and sex. A freely available public database, intended as a resource for researchers studying the immune response to SARS-CoV-2, is where the repertoires were released. The material from the prospective study consisted of cDNA or gDNA derived from T cells, B-cell-depleted T cells, or PBMCs. The samples were drawn from two sources: the first 160 participants of the ongoing ImmuneRACE study, and over 1,000 subjects contributed by 6 global collaborators.

The immunoSEQ Assay, a bias-controlled multiplex PCR, was used to amplify TCRbeta CDR3 regions from genomic DNA. In the source study's methods: The number of nucleated cells in each sample was estimated from the amplification of reference gene primers within the assay. To quantify the absolute abundance of each unique TCRbeta CDR3 rearrangement, sequence reads were collapsed and filtered. For each sample, productive Simpson clonality was calculated as the square root of Simpson's diversity index across productive rearrangements. The table comes from immuneACCESS by way of TCRdb, which keeps in-frame sequences with V and J called. Part of the clones is missing from these tables; in studies checked, under half for an unresolved V gene and the rest for unknown reasons. That table supplies the V and J calls and clone size; D and trimming were determined from the DNA. The sample table contains over 150,000 clones; only one count was recorded for roughly 83% of them. About 12% of the sample belongs to the ten largest clones.

Study-wide conclusions, independent of this receptor: Clinical and demographic metadata were provided uncurated, with the amount varying by source and participant.

Per the germline V gene, SGHRS is the CDR1 and YFSETQ is the CDR2. V loses 0 bases of germline sequence and J loses 5 bases, and the interval between the two ends is 8 bases. There are 13 amino acids in the CDR3, from cysteine to phenylalanine inclusive. Only the CDR3 region is kept as DNA, spanning 39 bases read in frame from base 1. Of note for this clone: The specificity of this receptor is unknown. No base quality information exists; no much larger clone differs at one position.

One collaborating source in Seattle enrolled patients during active infection and followed them longitudinally through the course of disease. Whole blood was collected in K2EDTA tubes by collaborating institutions according to the institutions' own protocols. For TCRbeta analysis, collaborators shipped samples as frozen whole blood, isolated PBMCs, or DNA extracted from either of those sample types. The origin of this receptor is a woman aged 60-75 years with COVID-19, enrolled during active disease. Sample: peripheral blood. The chain links TRBV5-1 with TRBJ2-5; possibly the D gene is TRBD2, per 5 matching bases. This receptor carries the CDR3 CASSLVGGETQYF. Here is the DNA: TGCGCCAGCAGCTTGGTGGGCGGGGAGACCCAGTACTTC.